This T cell receptor beta chain was sequenced in a study of response to subunit inactivated influenza vaccine. The CDR3 runs 16 residues. V lost 7 bases, J lost 8 bases, and 9 bases stayed unmatched. The study, taken as a whole, reports: The study's authors posited that every seasonal influenza vaccination enlists few new T cells.

Each CDR3 protein is one row after TCRdb ran MiXCR on the RT-PCR reads. The profile shows roughly 170,000 distinct CDR3 sequences, 9.2% of them singletons. Details on this clonotype: What it binds is not known.

The starting material was non-naive T cells sorted from PBMCs, obtained on the day of vaccination. This TCR came from a man in his fifties or sixties who received an inactivated influenza vaccine. J is TRBJ2-2 and V is TRBV12-3 or TRBV12-4; 14 positions agree with TRBD2. The CDR3 DNA sequence: TGTGCCAGCACCGCGACTAGCGGGAGGGCCGCGGGGGAGCTGTTTTTT. Its translation: CASTATSGRAAGELFF.